This passage covers 14 T cell receptor beta chains from one sample sequenced in a study of cytomegalovirus exposure and HLA in healthy donors. Method: immunoSEQ multiplex PCR; TCRdb's copy keeps in-frame clones and lacks some. The table has approximately 280,000 clones, approximately 88% seen once. The specimen was PBMCs. Receptors originate from a woman aged 18-29 years in good health and CMV-seronegative.

This clone has more than one count but fewer than ten. This chain uses TRBV28 with TRBJ1-4; D is unclear. Germline CDR1 MDHEN, CDR2 SYDVKM. Trimming pared 5 bases from V and 13 bases from J, leaving 11 bases between. This CDR3 contains 11 residues. The CDR3 coding sequence is TGTGCCAGCAGTGAGACTAGTAGACTGTTTTTT. Translation: CASSETSRLFF.

The rearrangement uses TRBV7-2 and TRBJ2-5; weak D call: TRBD2 (5 bases). Trimming stripped 4 bases from V and 2 bases from J, with 8 bases between. The CDR3 totals 13 residues. Germline lookup yields CDR1 SGHTA and CDR2 FQGNSA. The CDR3 sequence: CASSYGLQETQYF. In nucleotides, the CDR3 is TGTGCCAGCAGCTACGGACTTCAAGAGACCCAGTACTTC. The full variable domain, its missing parts supplied by reference TRBV7-2 and TRBJ2-5, is GAGVSQSPSNKVTEKGKDVELRCDPISGHTALYWYRQSLGQGLEFLIYFQGNSAPDKSGLPSDRFSAERTGGSVSTLTIQRTQQEDSAVYLCASSYGLQETQYFGPGTRLLVL.

This chain links TRBV7-2 with TRBJ2-1; D is unclear. The CDR3 loop spans 14 amino acids. Germline V gives CDR1 SGHTA, CDR2 FQGNSA. Deletions cut 3 bases from V and 4 bases from J, with 10 bases between. The CDR3 is CASSFTVGYNEQFF. Written as DNA, the CDR3 is TGTGCCAGCAGCTTTACAGTCGGTTACAATGAGCAGTTCTTC.

The CDR3 DNA follows: TGTGCCAGCAGCTCGGGACTAGCGGGAACGAACACCGGGGAGCTGTTTTTT. It codes for CASSSGLAGTNTGELFF. The J gene is TRBJ2-2, the V gene TRBV7-6; 13 nucleotides align to TRBD2. V was pared by 4 bases and J by 0 bases, with 2 bases of the junction left unmatched. The CDR3 sequence is 17 residues long. Germline lookup yields CDR1 SGHVS and CDR2 FNYEAQ.

This sequence joins TRBV28 and TRBJ2-7; 12 positions match TRBD2. CDR1 is MDHEN and CDR2 is SYDVKM in the germline V gene. The CDR3 covers 19 residues. The ends lost 1 base at V and 7 bases at J; junction bases unmatched: 17. CDR3 bases: TGTGCCAGCAGTTTATTACCTAGGACTAGCGGGATCCCCCAGCGGGAGCAGTACTTC. This translates into CASSLLPRTSGIPQREQYF.

The chain carries TRBV30 and TRBJ1-2, with D unresolved. Trimming took off 4 bases at V and 2 bases at J, with 8 bases between the two ends. There are 12 residues in the CDR3. Germline V gene data show CDR1 as GTSNPN and CDR2 as SVGIG (reference sequence). In DNA, the CDR3 is TGTGCCTGGACCAGGATCAACTATGGCTACACCTTC. Encoded protein: CAWTRINYGYTF.

This chain uses TRBV9 with TRBJ2-3, with 14 bases lining up with TRBD2. There are 21 residues in the CDR3. CDR1 is SGDLS and CDR2 is YYNGEE in the germline V gene. V lost 3 bases and J lost 0; bases outside the gene matches: 15. CDR3 nucleotide sequence: TGTGCCAGCAGCGCCGATCCGGGACTAGCGGGAGAGGTTGTTAGCACAGATACGCAGTATTTT. It encodes CASSADPGLAGEVVSTDTQYF.

This chain joins TRBV9 and TRBJ1-1, with 8 bases aligning to TRBD1. Losses at the gene ends were 0 bases for V and 11 bases for J; bases not matched to a gene: 6. There are 13 residues in the CDR3. CDR1 and CDR2 (germline): SGDLS, YYNGEE. The CDR3 bases are TGTGCCAGCAGCGTAGACAGGGGGATTCCGGCTTTCTTT. Its protein product is CASSVDRGIPAFF.

The chain carries TRBV6-1 and TRBJ1-2; D uncertain. Trimming took off 4 bases at V and 5 bases at J, with 17 bases between the two ends. The CDR3 totals 15 residues. Looked up from germline, CDR1 is MNHNS and CDR2 is SASEGT. Written as DNA, the CDR3 is TGTGCCAGCAGTGTAGTACGGACGGAGGGATATGGCTACACCTTC. Protein: CASSVVRTEGYGYTF.

The rearrangement links TRBV5-1 to TRBJ1-2; D may be TRBD1 (6 bases). V lost 2 bases and J 8 bases, leaving 25 bases between the germline ends. The CDR3 sequence is 17 residues long. CDR1 is SGHRS, CDR2 YFSETQ, per germline. The CDR3 nucleotides read TGCGCCAGCAGCTTCCTTCTTACAGGGTCCTCCTCCTCAGGCTACACCTTC. Protein sequence: CASSFLLTGSSSSGYTF.

This clone has only a few counts. The CDR3 is CASGQGGRETQYF. Here the CDR3 DNA reads TGTGCCAGCGGACAGGGAGGGAGGGAGACCCAGTACTTC. This sequence joins TRBV19 and TRBJ2-5, with D possibly TRBD1 on 8 matching bases. V lost 9 bases to trimming and J lost 5 bases, with 16 bases between them. CDR1 and CDR2 (germline): LNHDA, SQIVND (reference sequence). The CDR3 spans 13 residues.

The chain carries TRBV19 and TRBJ1-1; D is undetermined. Germline CDR1 reads LNHDA; CDR2 reads SQIVND (reference sequence). V lost 11 bases and J lost 1, with 17 bases in between. The CDR3 contains 14 residues. The CDR3 region has the DNA TGTGCCGCCTCCCCCTACCCTACGAACACTGAAGCTTTCTTT. It codes for CAASPYPTNTEAFF.

This clone was detected a few times. The rearrangement uses TRBV6-6 and TRBJ2-7; D possibly corresponds to TRBD1 (6 bases). V was shortened by 0 bases and J by 2 bases, with 8 bases between the two germline ends. Germline CDR1 is MNHNY and CDR2 is SVGAGI (reference sequence). The length of the CDR3 is 14 residues. The CDR3 region has the DNA TGTGCCAGCAGTTACTCGAGACAGGCCTACGAGCAGTACTTC. Encoded protein: CASSYSRQAYEQYF.

The chain combines TRBV5-6 with TRBJ1-2; maybe TRBD1 (6 bases). With 4 bases removed from V and 5 bases from J, the gap between germline ends came to 21 bases. The CDR3 contains 16 residues. CDR1 and CDR2 (germline): SGHDT, YYEEEE. In nucleotides, the CDR3 is TGTGCCAGCAGCACCTCCCGGGGAGGGGGGGTTTATGGCTACACCTTC. Its translation: CASSTSRGGGVYGYTF.